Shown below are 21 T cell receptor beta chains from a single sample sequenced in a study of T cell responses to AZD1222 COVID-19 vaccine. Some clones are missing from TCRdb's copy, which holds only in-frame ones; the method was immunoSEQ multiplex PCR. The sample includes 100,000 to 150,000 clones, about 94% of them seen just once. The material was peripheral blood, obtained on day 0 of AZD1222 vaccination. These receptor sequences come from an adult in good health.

The CDR3 sequence: CASSLPGQGAGYGYTF. Written as DNA, the CDR3 is TGTGCCAGTAGTTTACCGGGACAGGGGGCCGGCTATGGCTACACCTTC. The V call is TRBV19, the J call TRBJ1-2; 12 bases line up with TRBD1. After removal of 5 bases from V and 4 bases from J, the junction contained 8 bases not matched to a gene. CDR1 and CDR2 (germline): LNHDA, SQIVND (reference sequence). This CDR3 region has 16 residues.

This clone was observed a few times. The CDR3 reads CASSKGTGTVPYEQYF. CDR3 coding DNA: TGCGCCAGCAGCAAGGGAACCGGGACGGTCCCCTACGAGCAGTACTTC. This chain uses TRBV5-1 with TRBJ2-7; either TRBD1 or TRBD2 may fit D (5 bases each). Germline CDR1 reads SGHRS; CDR2 reads YFSETQ. There are 16 residues in the CDR3. Trimming took off 4 bases at V and 2 bases at J, with 19 bases between the two ends.

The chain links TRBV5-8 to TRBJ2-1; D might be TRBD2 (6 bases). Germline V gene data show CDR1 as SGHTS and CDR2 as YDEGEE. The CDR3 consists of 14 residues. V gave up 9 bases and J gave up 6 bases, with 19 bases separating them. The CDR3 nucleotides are TGTGCCATCCACTCCTTAGCGGCCTCCAATGAGCAGTTCTTC. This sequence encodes CAIHSLAASNEQFF.

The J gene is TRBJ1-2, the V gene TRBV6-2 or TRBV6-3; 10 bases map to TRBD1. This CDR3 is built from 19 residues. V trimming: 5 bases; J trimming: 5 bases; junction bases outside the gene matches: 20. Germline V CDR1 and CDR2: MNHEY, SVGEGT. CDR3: CASSSPRDRGPDARYGYTF. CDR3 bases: TGTGCCAGCAGTAGCCCCCGGGACAGGGGACCCGACGCCCGATATGGCTACACCTTC.

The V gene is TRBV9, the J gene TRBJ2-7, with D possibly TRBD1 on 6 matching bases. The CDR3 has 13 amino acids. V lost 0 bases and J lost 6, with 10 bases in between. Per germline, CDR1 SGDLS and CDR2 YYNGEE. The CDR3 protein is CASSVARGSEQYF. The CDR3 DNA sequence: TGTGCCAGCAGCGTAGCTAGGGGGAGCGAGCAGTACTTC.

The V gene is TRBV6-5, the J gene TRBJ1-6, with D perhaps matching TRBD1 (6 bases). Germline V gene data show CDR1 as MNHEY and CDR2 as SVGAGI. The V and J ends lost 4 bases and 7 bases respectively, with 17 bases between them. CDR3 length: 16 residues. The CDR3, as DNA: TGTGCCAGCAGTTTTCTCCGGACAGCAATGAATTCACCCCTCCACTTT. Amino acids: CASSFLRTAMNSPLHF.

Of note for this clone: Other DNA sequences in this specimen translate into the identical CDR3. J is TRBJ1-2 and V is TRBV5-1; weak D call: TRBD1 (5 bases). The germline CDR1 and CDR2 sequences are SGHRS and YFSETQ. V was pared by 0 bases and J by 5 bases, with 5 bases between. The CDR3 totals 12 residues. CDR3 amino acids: CASSLGGYGYTF. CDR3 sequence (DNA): TGCGCCAGCAGCTTGGGGGGGTATGGCTACACCTTC.

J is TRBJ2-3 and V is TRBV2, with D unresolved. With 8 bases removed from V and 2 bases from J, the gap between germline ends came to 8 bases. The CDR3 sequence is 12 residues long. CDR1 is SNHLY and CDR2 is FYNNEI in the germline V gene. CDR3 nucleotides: TGTGCCAGCGGGTCGGTCACAGATACGCAGTATTTT. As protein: CASGSVTDTQYF.

The CDR3 DNA is TGTGCCTGGAGTGTCGGGGCAGCTGGAAACACCATATATTTT. Its protein product is CAWSVGAAGNTIYF. The chain joins TRBV30 to TRBJ1-3, with D maybe TRBD1 (5 bases). The CDR3 consists of 14 residues. The germline gives CDR1 GTSNPN, CDR2 SVGIG (reference sequence). Trimming stripped 0 bases from V and 2 bases from J, with 8 bases between.

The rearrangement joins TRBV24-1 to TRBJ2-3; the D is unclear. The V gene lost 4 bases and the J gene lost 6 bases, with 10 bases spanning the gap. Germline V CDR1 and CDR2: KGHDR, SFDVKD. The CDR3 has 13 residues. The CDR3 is CATSEPPHDTQYF. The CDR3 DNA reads TGTGCCACCAGTGAACCCCCCCACGATACGCAGTATTTT.

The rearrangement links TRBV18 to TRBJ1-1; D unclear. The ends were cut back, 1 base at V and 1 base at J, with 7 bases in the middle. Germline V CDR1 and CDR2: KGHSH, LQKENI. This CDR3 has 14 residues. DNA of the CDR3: TGTGCCAGCTCACCACAGCCGGGGAACACTGAAGCTTTCTTT. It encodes CASSPQPGNTEAFF.

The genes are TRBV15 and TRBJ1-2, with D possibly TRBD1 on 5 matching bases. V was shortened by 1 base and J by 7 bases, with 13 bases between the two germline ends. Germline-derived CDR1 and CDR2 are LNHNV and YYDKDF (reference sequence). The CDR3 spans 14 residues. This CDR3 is CATSRGEGLSGYTF. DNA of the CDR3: TGTGCCACCAGCAGAGGTGAGGGGCTAAGTGGCTACACCTTC.

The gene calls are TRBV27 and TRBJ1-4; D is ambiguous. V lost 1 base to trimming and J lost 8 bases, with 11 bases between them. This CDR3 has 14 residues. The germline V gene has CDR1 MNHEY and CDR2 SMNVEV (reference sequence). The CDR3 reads CASSLLGTPEKLFF. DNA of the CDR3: TGTGCCAGCAGTTTATTGGGAACCCCGGAAAAACTGTTTTTT.

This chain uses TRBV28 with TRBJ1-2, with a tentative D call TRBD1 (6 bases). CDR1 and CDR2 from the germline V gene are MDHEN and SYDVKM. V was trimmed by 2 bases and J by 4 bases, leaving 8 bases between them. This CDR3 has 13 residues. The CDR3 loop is CASSLIQGYGYTF. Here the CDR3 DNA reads TGTGCCAGCAGTTTAATACAGGGCTATGGCTACACCTTC.

The CDR3 DNA sequence: TGCGCCAGCAGCCAAGAATCAGGGCCAAGCGGCTACACCTTC. Translation: CASSQESGPSGYTF. The chain carries TRBV4-3 and TRBJ1-2; tentatively, D is TRBD1 (5 bases). This CDR3 contains 14 residues. CDR1 and CDR2 from the germline V gene are LGHNA and YSLEER. V lost 0 bases and J lost 8, with 13 bases in between.

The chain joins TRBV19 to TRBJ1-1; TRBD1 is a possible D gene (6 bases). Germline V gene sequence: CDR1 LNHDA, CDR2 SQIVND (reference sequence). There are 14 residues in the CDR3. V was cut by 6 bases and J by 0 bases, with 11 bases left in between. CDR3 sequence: CASSSRTVNTEAFF. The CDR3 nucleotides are TGTGCCAGTAGCTCCAGGACAGTGAACACTGAAGCTTTCTTT.

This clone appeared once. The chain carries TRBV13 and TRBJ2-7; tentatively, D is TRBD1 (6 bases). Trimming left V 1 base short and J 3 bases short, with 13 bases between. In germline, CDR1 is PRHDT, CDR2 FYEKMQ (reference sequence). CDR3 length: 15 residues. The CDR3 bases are TGTGCCAGCAGCTTAGAGGGGGAACGGTACTACGAGCAGTACTTC. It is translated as CASSLEGERYYEQYF.

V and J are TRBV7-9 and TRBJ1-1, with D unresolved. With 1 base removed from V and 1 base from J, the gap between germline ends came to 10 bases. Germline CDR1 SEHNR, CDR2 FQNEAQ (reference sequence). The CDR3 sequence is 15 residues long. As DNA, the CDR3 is TGTGCCAGCAGCTTAGGTTGGGCCCCGAACACTGAAGCTTTCTTT. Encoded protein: CASSLGWAPNTEAFF.

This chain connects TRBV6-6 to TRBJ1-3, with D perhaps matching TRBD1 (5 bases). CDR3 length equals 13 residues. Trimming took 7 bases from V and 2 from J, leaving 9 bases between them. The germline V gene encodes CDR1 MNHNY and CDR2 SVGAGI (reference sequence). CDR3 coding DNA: TGTGCCAGCATTCCAGGGCCTGGAAACACCATATATTTT. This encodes CASIPGPGNTIYF.

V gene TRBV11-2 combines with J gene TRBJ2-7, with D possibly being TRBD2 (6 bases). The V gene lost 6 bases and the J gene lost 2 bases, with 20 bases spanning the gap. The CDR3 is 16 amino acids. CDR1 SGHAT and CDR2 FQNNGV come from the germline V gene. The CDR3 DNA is TGTGCCAGCAGACCCCTGCGCGGCGGGGCTCCCTACGAGCAGTACTTC. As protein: CASRPLRGGAPYEQYF.

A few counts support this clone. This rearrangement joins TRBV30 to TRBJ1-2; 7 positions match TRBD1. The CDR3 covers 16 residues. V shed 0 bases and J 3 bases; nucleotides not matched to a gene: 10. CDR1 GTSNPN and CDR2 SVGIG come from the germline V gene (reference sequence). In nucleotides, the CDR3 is TGTGCCTGGAGTGTACAAAGGGGACAGTTTGACTATGGCTACACCTTC. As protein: CAWSVQRGQFDYGYTF. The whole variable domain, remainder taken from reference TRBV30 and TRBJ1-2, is SQTIHQWPATLVQPVGSPLSLECTVEGTSNPNLYWYRQAAGRGLQLLFYSVGIGQISSEVPQNLSASRPQDRQFILSSKKLLLSDSGFYLCAWSVQRGQFDYGYTFGSGTRLTVV.